This entry is about one T cell receptor (beta chain). Its target is unknown. The sample is drawn from a study of beta chain features in type 1 diabetes. Notes on the study in general: All four CD4+ subsets of Type 1 diabetes patients contained TCRB CDR3s that were moderately but significantly shorter.

The length of the CDR3 is 14 residues. Per germline, CDR1 MNHNS and CDR2 SASEGT. V gave up 8 bases and J gave up 4 bases, with 17 bases separating them. The authors reverse transcribed all of the isolated RNA, so sequencing captured expressed TCRB transcripts. Sequencing was performed with immunoSEQ multiplex PCR; in TCRdb, only in-frame clones are kept and a portion is missing. The sample has under 400,000 clones, roughly an eighth seen once. This rearrangement joins TRBV6-1 to TRBJ1-1; D is perhaps TRBD1 (5 bases). The specimen was naive CD4+ T cells from blood. This sequence was found in a woman between 18 and 29 years old with type 1 diabetes. CDR3 sequence: CASEEVGGSTEAFF. CDR3 nucleotide sequence: TGTGCCAGCGAGGAAGTGGGGGGGAGCACTGAAGCTTTCTTT.